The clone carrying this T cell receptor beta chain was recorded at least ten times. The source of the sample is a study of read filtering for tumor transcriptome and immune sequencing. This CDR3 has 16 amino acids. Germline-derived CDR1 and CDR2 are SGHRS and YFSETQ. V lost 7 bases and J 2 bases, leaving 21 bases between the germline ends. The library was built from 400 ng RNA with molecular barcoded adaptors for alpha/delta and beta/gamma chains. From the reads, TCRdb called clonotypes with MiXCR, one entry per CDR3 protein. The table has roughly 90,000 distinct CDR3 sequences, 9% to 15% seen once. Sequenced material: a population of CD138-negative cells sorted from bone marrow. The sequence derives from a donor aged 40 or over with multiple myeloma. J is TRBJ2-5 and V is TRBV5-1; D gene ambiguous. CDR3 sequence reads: CASGISPISEQETQYF. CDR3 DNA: TGCGCCAGCGGAATCTCCCCTATATCGGAGCAAGAGACCCAGTACTTC. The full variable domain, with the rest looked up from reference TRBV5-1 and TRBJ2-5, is KAGVTQTPRYLIKTRGQQVTLSCSPISGHRSVSWYQQTPGQGLQFLFEYFSETQRNKGNFPGRFSGRQFSNSRSEMNVSTLELGDSALYLCASGISPISEQETQYFGPGTRLLVL.